The rows below give T cell receptor beta chains drawn from one sample of a study of blood T cells in healthy people across ages. TCRdb recomputed calls from the 5' RACE reads with MiXCR, one row per CDR3 protein. The sample has approximately 940,000 distinct CDR3 sequences, under 50% seen once. Sequences were obtained from blood. These receptors all come from a man aged 25-45 years in good health. The CDR3 runs from the conserved cysteine through the conserved F or W. The D gene is left open where the match is weak. Size values are once, few and many counts, or a class for expanded clones, and some rows have none.

TRBV25-1	few	.	TRBJ2-7	CASSADSSFYEQYF	TGTGCCAGCAGTGCAGACAGTTCCTTCTACGAGCAGTACTTC
TRBV5-1	few	.	TRBJ2-1	CASSLTGEAYNEQFF	TGCGCCAGCAGCTTAACAGGGGAGGCCTACAATGAGCAGTTCTTC
TRBV20-1	few	TRBD2	TRBJ2-1	CSARDPGGVKYNEQFF	TGCAGTGCTAGAGATCCCGGGGGGGTAAAATACAATGAGCAGTTCTTC
TRBV20-1	few	TRBD2	TRBJ2-2	CSATPTSGVTGELFF	TGCAGTGCCACCCCGACTAGCGGGGTCACCGGGGAGCTGTTTTTT
TRBV2	.	TRBD1	TRBJ1-2	CASRIAGGYGYTF	TGTGCCAGCCGGATTGCAGGGGGATATGGCTACACCTTC
TRBV3-1	.	.	TRBJ1-4	CASSLFTTNEKLFF	TGTGCCAGCAGCTTATTTACGACTAATGAAAAACTGTTTTTT
TRBV4-2	.	.	TRBJ1-1	CASSQPEVGEAEAFF	TGTGCCAGCAGCCAGCCTGAAGTGGGGGAGGCTGAAGCTTTCTTT
TRBV6-5	.	.	TRBJ2-7	CASKTTGGSPHEQYF	TGTGCCAGCAAAACGACGGGTGGAAGCCCCCACGAGCAGTACTTC
TRBV7-9	few	TRBD1	TRBJ1-1	CASSHRGPEAFF	TGTGCCAGCAGTCACAGGGGCCCTGAAGCTTTCTTT
TRBV20-1	.	.	TRBJ1-1	CSAPTQGNTEAFF	TGCAGTGCTCCCACACAGGGAAACACTGAAGCTTTCTTT
TRBV7-6	.	TRBD2	TRBJ2-4	CVSSPGGVAKNIQYF	TGTGTCAGCTCCCCCGGGGGGGTAGCCAAAAACATTCAGTACTTC
TRBV6-1	few	.	TRBJ2-3	CASTRSEQGADTQYF	TGTGCCAGCACCCGAAGCGAACAGGGAGCAGATACGCAGTATTTT
TRBV4-3	once	TRBD1	TRBJ2-7	CASSQAAGTGTYEQYF	TGCGCCAGCAGCCAGGCTGCCGGGACAGGGACCTACGAGCAGTACTTC
TRBV20-1	once	TRBD1	TRBJ1-1	CSAERGQLNTEAFF	TGCAGTGCTGAGCGGGGACAGTTGAACACTGAAGCTTTCTTT
TRBV4-3	.	.	TRBJ2-3	CASSQDRFGETSTDTQYF	TGCGCCAGCAGCCAGGATAGGTTTGGGGAGACTAGCACAGATACGCAGTATTTT
TRBV5-1	few	.	TRBJ2-5	CASSLERDGRTPQETQYF	TGCGCCAGCAGCTTGGAAAGGGACGGCCGAACTCCTCAAGAGACCCAGTACTTC
TRBV27	few	.	TRBJ1-1	CASSSAGTDNTEAFF	TGTGCCAGCAGTTCCGCCGGGACGGATAACACTGAAGCTTTCTTT
TRBV11-2	few	.	TRBJ2-1	CASSLDLFSNEQFF	TGTGCCAGCAGCTTAGATCTCTTTTCCAATGAGCAGTTCTTC
TRBV4-2	.	.	TRBJ2-7	CASSLDRRGNEQYF	TGTGCCAGCAGCCTAGACCGACGGGGGAACGAGCAGTACTTC
TRBV29-1	.	TRBD2	TRBJ2-7	CSVEEGSGGVDYEQYF	TGCAGCGTTGAAGAAGGCAGCGGGGGGGTTGACTACGAGCAGTACTTC
TRBV7-2	.	TRBD1	TRBJ1-4	CASSLAQGGREKLFF	TGTGCCAGCAGCTTAGCTCAGGGGGGCAGAGAAAAACTGTTTTTT
TRBV3-1	many	.	TRBJ1-1	CASSQERRTEAFF	TGTGCCAGCAGCCAAGAGCGTCGTACTGAAGCTTTCTTT
TRBV7-2	.	.	TRBJ2-1	CASSPTSPEQFF	TGTGCCAGCAGCCCAACGAGCCCTGAGCAGTTCTTC
TRBV12-3/TRBV12-4	few	TRBD2	TRBJ2-2	CASRGTRSPGELFF	TGTGCCAGCAGGGGGACTAGATCCCCCGGGGAGCTGTTTTTT
TRBV7-8	.	.	TRBJ2-5	CASSLELGLGEETQYF	TGTGCCAGCAGCTTAGAGTTGGGCCTAGGGGAAGAGACCCAGTACTTC
TRBV3-1	.	.	TRBJ1-2	CASSQAGVIYGYTF	TGTGCCAGCAGCCAAGCGGGGGTAATATATGGCTACACCTTC
TRBV28	many	TRBD1	TRBJ2-3	CASSPVGTGLTDTQYF	TGTGCCAGCAGTCCTGTGGGGACAGGGCTCACAGATACGCAGTATTTT
TRBV25-1	few	TRBD1	TRBJ1-2	CASRDDRGFQGYTF	TGTGCCAGTCGCGATGACAGGGGGTTCCAAGGCTACACCTTC
TRBV20-1	.	.	TRBJ2-3	CSARIIRGGYTDTQYF	TGCAGTGCTAGGATCATCAGGGGGGGGTACACAGATACGCAGTATTTT
TRBV5-1	once	.	TRBJ2-4	CASTDRLENIQYF	TGCGCCAGCACCGACAGGTTAGAGAACATTCAGTACTTC
TRBV28	few	TRBD1	TRBJ2-7	CASSLRGTGGNEQYF	TGTGCCAGCAGTTTACGCGGGACAGGGGGTAACGAGCAGTACTTC
TRBV7-2	.	.	TRBJ2-3	CASSLAIWDTQYF	TGTGCCAGCAGCTTAGCTATATGGGATACGCAGTATTTT
TRBV2	.	.	TRBJ2-5	CASIKGFQETQYF	TGTGCCAGCATCAAAGGGTTCCAAGAGACCCAGTACTTC
TRBV20-1	.	TRBD2	TRBJ2-1	CSARGRGGAALVFF	TGCAGTGCTAGAGGACGCGGGGGGGCTGCATTAGTGTTCTTC
TRBV27	.	TRBD1	TRBJ1-6	CASSPGGVGSPLHF	TGTGCCAGCAGTCCAGGGGGGGTGGGTTCACCCCTCCACTTT
TRBV28	.	.	TRBJ2-6	CASTRGRSGANVLTF	TGTGCCAGCACGCGAGGACGTTCTGGGGCCAACGTCCTGACTTTC
TRBV7-2	few	.	TRBJ2-4	CASNLGGAAENIQYF	TGTGCCAGCAACCTAGGGGGGGCGGCTGAAAACATTCAGTACTTC
TRBV5-1	.	.	TRBJ1-1	CASGVGSLNTEAFF	TGCGCCAGCGGGGTCGGCAGCTTGAACACTGAAGCTTTCTTT
TRBV15	.	TRBD1	TRBJ1-5	CATSRDRWSQHF	TGTGCCACCAGCAGGGACAGGTGGTCACAGCATTTT
TRBV6-5	.	.	TRBJ2-7	CASSYSLLGGYEQYF	TGTGCCAGCAGTTACTCCCTCCTGGGCGGATACGAGCAGTACTTC
TRBV12-3/TRBV12-4	.	.	TRBJ1-6	CASTFGGFNSPLHF	TGTGCCAGCACCTTCGGGGGATTTAATTCACCCCTCCACTTT
TRBV3-1	.	.	TRBJ1-6	CASSRLIMGHSPLHF	TGTGCCAGCAGCCGACTGATTATGGGACATTCACCCCTCCACTTT
TRBV4-3	.	TRBD1	TRBJ2-1	CASSQDHPGGSYNEQLF	TGCGCCAGCAGCCAAGATCACCCAGGGGGCTCCTACAATGAGCAGCTCTTC
TRBV20-1	many	.	TRBJ2-3	CSASPGGRTDTQYF	TGCAGTGCTTCCCCCGGGGGCCGCACAGATACGCAGTATTTT
TRBV29-1	.	.	TRBJ2-4	CSVEDLAKNIQYF	TGCAGCGTTGAAGATCTAGCCAAAAACATTCAGTACTTC
TRBV4-1	.	.	TRBJ2-7	CASSQLPGATYEQYF	TGCGCCAGCAGCCAACTCCCGGGGGCTACCTACGAGCAGTACTTC
TRBV12-3/TRBV12-4	few	.	TRBJ1-2	CASSLGGSQDLYGYTF	TGTGCCAGCAGTTTGGGGGGATCCCAAGATTTGTATGGCTACACCTTC
TRBV2	few	.	TRBJ1-6	CASSEGVGSPLHF	TGTGCCAGCAGTGAGGGGGTTGGTTCACCCCTCCACTTT
TRBV6-6	few	.	TRBJ1-5	CASDYRRSNQPQHF	TGTGCCAGCGACTATCGCAGGAGCAATCAGCCCCAGCATTTT
TRBV6-1	few	.	TRBJ2-1	CASSATVSYNEQFF	TGTGCCAGCAGTGCGACAGTATCCTACAATGAGCAGTTCTTC
TRBV29-1	many	.	TRBJ2-1	CSVIEDPSYNEQFF	TGCAGCGTTATAGAGGACCCCTCCTACAATGAGCAGTTCTTC
TRBV12-3/TRBV12-4	few	.	TRBJ1-5	CASTPTLYSNQPQHF	TGTGCCAGCACCCCGACACTGTATAGCAATCAGCCCCAGCATTTT
TRBV20-1	.	.	TRBJ2-1	CSTSRTSPINEQFF	TGCAGTACGAGCCGGACATCGCCCATCAATGAGCAGTTCTTC